The 23 T cell receptor beta chains in this list originate from one sample, sequenced in a study of T cell changes during pregnancy in multiple sclerosis. Measured with immunoSEQ multiplex PCR; TCRdb has only the in-frame clones, and not every one. The sample yields some 63,000 clones, 75% to 95% seen once. The starting material was peripheral blood, obtained before pregnancy. The receptor source for this set is a female donor with multiple sclerosis, enrolled in a pregnancy study.

The V call is TRBV5-1, the J call TRBJ2-7; 10 bases agree with TRBD2. This CDR3 is 16 amino acids long. Trimming removed 0 bases from V and 2 bases from J; junction bases left unmatched: 5. Germline CDR1 SGHRS, CDR2 YFSETQ. CDR3 residues: CASSLGLAGAPYEQYF. The CDR3 nucleotides read TGCGCCAGCAGCTTGGGCCTAGCGGGGGCCCCCTACGAGCAGTACTTC.

The chain carries TRBV7-2 and TRBJ2-6, with D possibly being TRBD1 (6 bases). The germline V gene has CDR1 SGHTA and CDR2 FQGNSA. V dropped 1 base and J dropped 3 bases, with 13 bases sitting between them. The CDR3 covers 17 residues. CDR3 residues: CASSLDAGAHGANVLTF. Here the CDR3 DNA reads TGTGCCAGCAGCTTAGATGCAGGGGCGCATGGGGCCAACGTCCTGACTTTC.

This chain joins TRBV30 and TRBJ1-2; TRBD1 matches 7 bases. Germline V gene data show CDR1 as GTSNPN and CDR2 as SVGIG (reference sequence). The ends lost 3 bases at V and 4 bases at J; junction bases unmatched: 8. This CDR3 contains 14 residues. Written as DNA, the CDR3 is TGTGCCTGGAGGAGACAGGGTATTCGCTATGGCTACACCTTC. This translates into CAWRRQGIRYGYTF.

The chain uses TRBV5-4 and TRBJ1-2; 11 positions match TRBD1. The CDR3 is 15 amino acids. Germline V gene sequence: CDR1 SGHNT, CDR2 YYREEE (reference sequence). The J segment lost 4 bases and the V segment lost 4 bases, leaving 6 bases of the junction unmatched. The CDR3 protein is CASSRGQGGVYGYTF. Written as DNA, the CDR3 is TGTGCCAGCAGCCGGGGACAGGGGGGTGTCTATGGCTACACCTTC.

This chain links TRBV6-1 with TRBJ2-7; 8 bases map to TRBD1. Germline CDR1 and CDR2: MNHNS and SASEGT. The CDR3 runs 14 residues. Trimming cost V 3 bases and J 3 bases; bases outside gene matches: 4. The CDR3 loop reads CASSEDRDSYEQYF. CDR3 sequence (DNA): TGTGCCAGCAGTGAGGACAGGGATAGCTACGAGCAGTACTTC.

The V and J genes are TRBV6-6 and TRBJ2-1, with 13 positions matching TRBD2. V dropped 0 bases and J dropped 10; count of bases not matched to a gene: 0. The CDR3 runs to 14 residues. CDR1 MNHNY and CDR2 SVGAGI come from the germline V gene (reference sequence). The CDR3 protein is CASSYSGLAGEQFF. CDR3 DNA: TGTGCCAGCAGTTACTCGGGACTAGCGGGGGAGCAGTTCTTC.

This chain connects TRBV7-8 to TRBJ2-7; 13 bases agree with TRBD2. The CDR3 extends over 17 amino acids. Germline assignment: CDR1 SGHVS and CDR2 FQNEAQ. J lost 1 base, V lost 5 bases, and 8 bases had no gene match. CDR3 sequence (DNA): TGTGCCAGCAGCAAGACTAGCGGGGGGCCTGAATCCTACGAGCAGTACTTC. Translation gives CASSKTSGGPESYEQYF.

As concerns this clone: Relative to the germline gene, one junction end is altered; a read error may explain this. The V gene is TRBV7-2, the J gene TRBJ1-2; perhaps TRBD1 as D (5 bases). The CDR3 is 11 amino acids. Germline CDR1 is SGHTA and CDR2 is FQGNSA. CDR3 in DNA: TGTGCCAGCAGCTTAGTAGGGGCGCAAATCTTC. It specifies CASSLVGAQIF.

The rearrangement links TRBV10-3 to TRBJ2-7; a weak D match, TRBD1 (6 bases). Trimming removed 6 bases at V and 0 bases at J, with 9 bases between. In germline, CDR1 is ENHRY, CDR2 SYGVKD. The CDR3 extends over 13 amino acids. CDR3 residues: CAIRDSSSYEQYF. In DNA, the CDR3 is TGTGCCATCAGGGACAGTTCCTCCTACGAGCAGTACTTC.

The chain is built from TRBV5-1 and TRBJ1-2, with no clear D. V lost 0 bases, J lost 0 bases, and 6 bases lay in between. This CDR3 region has 14 residues. The germline V gene has CDR1 SGHRS and CDR2 YFSETQ. In nucleotides, the CDR3 is TGCGCCAGCAGCTTGGGACACTCTAACTATGGCTACACCTTC. Encoded protein: CASSLGHSNYGYTF. Variable domain in full (rest from reference TRBV5-1 and TRBJ1-2): KAGVTQTPRYLIKTRGQQVTLSCSPISGHRSVSWYQQTPGQGLQFLFEYFSETQRNKGNFPGRFSGRQFSNSRSEMNVSTLELGDSALYLCASSLGHSNYGYTFGSGTRLTVV.

This chain connects TRBV5-6 to TRBJ1-3; 9 bases map to TRBD1. The CDR3 spans 14 residues. The V gene end was trimmed by 3 bases and the J gene end by 4 bases; junction bases not matched to a gene: 2. In germline, CDR1 is SGHDT, CDR2 YYEEEE. The CDR3 coding sequence is TGTGCCAGCAGCTGGGGACAGGGAGGAAACACCATATATTTT. Amino acid sequence: CASSWGQGGNTIYF.

This sequence joins TRBV2 and TRBJ2-7, with D unresolved. V was cut by 4 bases and J by 5 bases, with 12 bases left in between. The CDR3 runs to 13 residues. Germline assignment: CDR1 SNHLY and CDR2 FYNNEI. The CDR3 sequence is CASSVPGINEQYF. The CDR3 DNA reads as TGTGCCAGCAGTGTACCAGGTATCAACGAGCAGTACTTC.

There are a few counts of this clone. The rearrangement uses TRBV2 and TRBJ2-7, with 9 bases aligning to TRBD1. Per germline, CDR1 SNHLY and CDR2 FYNNEI. The CDR3 length is 17 residues. The ends lost 6 bases at V and 6 bases at J; junction bases unmatched: 18. Here the CDR3 DNA reads TGTGCCAGCAGCCCTTCAGGATGGACAGGGGAGAGGGGCGAGCAGTACTTC. Its translation is CASSPSGWTGERGEQYF. Complete variable domain (other parts from reference TRBV2 and TRBJ2-7): EPEVTQTPSHQVTQMGQEVILRCVPISNHLYFYWYRQILGQKVEFLVSFYNNEISEKSEIFDDQFSVERPDGSNFTLKIRSTKLEDSAMYFCASSPSGWTGERGEQYFGPGTRLTVT.

The chain joins TRBV23-1 to TRBJ2-3, with D perhaps matching TRBD2 (6 bases). TRBV23-1 is filed as an ORF, its function uncertain. The CDR3 spans 18 residues. The V end lost 4 bases, the J end lost 0 bases, and 20 bases lay between the germline ends. CDR3 residues: CASSPRDLDFTSTDTQYF. CDR3 DNA: TGCGCCAGCAGTCCCCGGGACTTGGATTTCACTAGCACAGATACGCAGTATTTT.

V is TRBV7-6 and J is TRBJ2-1; 9 nucleotides align to TRBD2. Germline values: CDR1 SGHVS, CDR2 FNYEAQ. The CDR3 length is 15 residues. The V and J ends lost 1 base and 2 bases, in that order; junction bases with no gene match: 0. In DNA form, the CDR3 reads TGTGCCAGCAGCTTAGGGACTAGCGCCTACAATGAGCAGTTCTTC. This translates into CASSLGTSAYNEQFF.

This clone appeared once. The chain carries TRBV10-3 and TRBJ1-5, with D uncertain. CDR1 is ENHRY, CDR2 SYGVKD, per germline. Trimming removed 0 bases from V and 4 bases from J, with 7 bases in between. The CDR3 is made up of 14 amino acids. The DNA for the CDR3 is TGTGCCATCAGTGAGTCTAAAGCGAATCAGCCCCAGCATTTT. As protein: CAISESKANQPQHF.

The chain is built from TRBV6-6 and TRBJ1-6, with D unresolved. Germline lookup yields CDR1 MNHNY and CDR2 SVGAGI (reference sequence). The germline V and J ends were trimmed by 2 bases and 6 bases, with 5 bases remaining between them. This CDR3 comprises 13 residues. The CDR3, as DNA: TGTGCCAGCAGTTACCAGATTAATTCACCCCTCCACTTT. This translates into CASSYQINSPLHF.

This clone was detected once. The V and J genes are TRBV7-9 and TRBJ1-1, with D uncertain. Germline-derived CDR1 and CDR2 are SEHNR and FQNEAQ (reference sequence). V lost 3 bases to trimming and J lost 5 bases, with 13 bases between them. The CDR3 is made up of 14 amino acids. The CDR3 DNA is TGTGCCAGCAGCTTTAGGCAGGTAGGAACTGAAGCTTTCTTT. This translates into CASSFRQVGTEAFF.

The rearrangement links TRBV6-4 to TRBJ1-1; TRBD1 matches at 7 bases. CDR3 size: 14 residues. Per germline, CDR1 MRHNA and CDR2 SNTAGT. Unmatched junction bases numbered 7, after V lost 3 bases and J lost 6 bases. Here the CDR3 reads CASSEMTGSPEAFF. The CDR3 nucleotides are TGTGCCAGCAGTGAAATGACAGGGAGCCCTGAAGCTTTCTTT.

The rearrangement uses TRBV18 and TRBJ2-7, with D possibly TRBD1 on 5 matching bases. Trimming stripped 2 bases from V and 3 bases from J, with 14 bases between. The CDR3 runs to 15 residues. CDR1 is KGHSH, CDR2 LQKENI, per germline. CDR3 nucleotide sequence: TGTGCCAGCTCACCAGACCCACAGGTACTCTACGAGCAGTACTTC. This encodes CASSPDPQVLYEQYF.

The chain has TRBV6-6 and TRBJ1-1; 11 bases are a match to TRBD1. V was pared by 5 bases and J by 4 bases, with 9 bases of the junction left unmatched. There are 16 residues in the CDR3. Looked up from germline, CDR1 is MNHNY and CDR2 is SVGAGI (reference sequence). CDR3 amino acids: CASSTYPGTGGTEAFF. The CDR3 bases are TGTGCCAGCAGTACCTACCCCGGGACAGGGGGCACTGAAGCTTTCTTT.

This clone was seen more than once but under ten times. The chain links TRBV4-2 to TRBJ2-7, with TRBD1 identical over 9 bases. V dropped 4 bases and J dropped 4; count of bases not matched to a gene: 11. This CDR3 spans 16 amino acids. Germline CDR1 reads LGHNA; CDR2 reads YNFKEQ. The chain's CDR3 is CASSPATGDRAYEQYF. CDR3 coding DNA: TGTGCCAGCAGCCCTGCCACCGGGGACAGGGCGTACGAGCAGTACTTC.

The chain employs TRBV11-3 and TRBJ2-1; 10 bases agree with TRBD1. CDR3 size: 15 residues. Per germline, CDR1 SGHNT and CDR2 YENEEA. Trimming took 5 bases from V and 8 from J; bases not matched to a gene: 9. The CDR3 reads CASSTRTGGRDEQFF. Written as DNA, the CDR3 is TGTGCCAGCAGCACCAGGACAGGGGGTAGGGATGAGCAGTTCTTC.